A selection of T cell receptor beta chains follows, all from one sample in a study of T cell responses to AZD1222 COVID-19 vaccine. Profiling relied on immunoSEQ multiplex PCR, and the TCRdb table lists in-frame clones only, not all of them. The table lists over 90,000 clones, approximately 88% of them singletons. The input for sequencing was peripheral blood, taken on day 0 of AZD1222 vaccination. All receptors derive from an adult in good health. The CDR3 runs from the conserved cysteine through the conserved F or W. D genes are given only for firm matches.

>TRBV6-2/TRBV6-3|TRBD1|TRBJ2-1
CASSPHLDRANEQFF
TGTGCCAGCAGTCCCCATCTCGACAGGGCCAATGAGCAGTTCTTC
>TRBV18|-|TRBJ2-7
CASSPKSTGGEYEQYF
TGTGCCAGCTCACCTAAGTCTACAGGGGGGGAATACGAGCAGTACTTC
>TRBV7-2|-|TRBJ1-1
CASSSGAGTEAFF
TGTGCCAGCAGCTCGGGGGCGGGCACTGAAGCTTTCTTT
>TRBV27|-|TRBJ2-2
CASSFFQGAGELFF
TGTGCCAGCAGTTTTTTTCAGGGCGCCGGGGAGCTGTTTTTT
>TRBV6-5|TRBD1|TRBJ1-4
CASTDDRDNEKLFF
TGTGCCAGCACCGACGACAGGGATAATGAAAAACTGTTTTTT
>TRBV27|-|TRBJ2-1
CASSFSRVVYNEQFF
TGTGCCAGCAGTTTCTCCAGGGTAGTTTACAATGAGCAGTTCTTC
>TRBV7-3|-|TRBJ1-1
CASSLTPTDTEAFF
TGTGCCAGCAGCTTGACACCGACCGACACTGAAGCTTTCTTT
>TRBV19|-|TRBJ1-1
CASAFGGNTEAFF
TGTGCCAGTGCGTTTGGGGGGAACACTGAAGCTTTCTTT
>TRBV9|-|TRBJ2-1
CASSVGGPSYNEQFF
TGTGCCAGCAGCGTAGGGGGTCCATCTTACAATGAGCAGTTCTTC
>TRBV5-1|TRBD2|TRBJ2-2
CASSSRTSGVFTGELFF
TGCGCCAGCAGCTCCAGGACTAGCGGGGTGTTCACCGGGGAGCTGTTTTTT